This entry is about one T cell receptor (beta chain). The target antigen is unknown. The sample is drawn from a study of shared clonotypes between healthy human individuals. Study-wide context: The study used three CD4 naive, three CD4 memory, two CD8 naive and one CD8 memory plate per donor.

CD45RO-negative CD8 cells positively selected for CCR7 made up the naive population, which excluded terminally differentiated effector memory CD45RA+ cells. This CDR3 is 17 amino acids long. The germline CDR1 and CDR2 sequences are SGHVS and FQNEAQ. Germline trimming cut 4 bases from V and 1 base from J; bases unmatched to any gene: 10. General study points: Clonotypes shared by all four donors outscored non-shared clonotypes in generation probability.

The assay was immunoSEQ multiplex PCR, and TCRdb's table has in-frame clones only and misses some. The table shows about 680,000 clones, with 90% to 95% occurring only once. What was sequenced was naive CD8+ T cells sorted from blood. The receptor's source is a man under 40 in good health. The V gene is TRBV7-8, the J gene TRBJ2-7, with 10 bases identical to TRBD2. This CDR3 reads CASSSYDETSGSYEQYF. The CDR3 DNA is TGTGCCAGCAGCTCCTACGACGAGACTAGCGGGTCCTACGAGCAGTACTTC.